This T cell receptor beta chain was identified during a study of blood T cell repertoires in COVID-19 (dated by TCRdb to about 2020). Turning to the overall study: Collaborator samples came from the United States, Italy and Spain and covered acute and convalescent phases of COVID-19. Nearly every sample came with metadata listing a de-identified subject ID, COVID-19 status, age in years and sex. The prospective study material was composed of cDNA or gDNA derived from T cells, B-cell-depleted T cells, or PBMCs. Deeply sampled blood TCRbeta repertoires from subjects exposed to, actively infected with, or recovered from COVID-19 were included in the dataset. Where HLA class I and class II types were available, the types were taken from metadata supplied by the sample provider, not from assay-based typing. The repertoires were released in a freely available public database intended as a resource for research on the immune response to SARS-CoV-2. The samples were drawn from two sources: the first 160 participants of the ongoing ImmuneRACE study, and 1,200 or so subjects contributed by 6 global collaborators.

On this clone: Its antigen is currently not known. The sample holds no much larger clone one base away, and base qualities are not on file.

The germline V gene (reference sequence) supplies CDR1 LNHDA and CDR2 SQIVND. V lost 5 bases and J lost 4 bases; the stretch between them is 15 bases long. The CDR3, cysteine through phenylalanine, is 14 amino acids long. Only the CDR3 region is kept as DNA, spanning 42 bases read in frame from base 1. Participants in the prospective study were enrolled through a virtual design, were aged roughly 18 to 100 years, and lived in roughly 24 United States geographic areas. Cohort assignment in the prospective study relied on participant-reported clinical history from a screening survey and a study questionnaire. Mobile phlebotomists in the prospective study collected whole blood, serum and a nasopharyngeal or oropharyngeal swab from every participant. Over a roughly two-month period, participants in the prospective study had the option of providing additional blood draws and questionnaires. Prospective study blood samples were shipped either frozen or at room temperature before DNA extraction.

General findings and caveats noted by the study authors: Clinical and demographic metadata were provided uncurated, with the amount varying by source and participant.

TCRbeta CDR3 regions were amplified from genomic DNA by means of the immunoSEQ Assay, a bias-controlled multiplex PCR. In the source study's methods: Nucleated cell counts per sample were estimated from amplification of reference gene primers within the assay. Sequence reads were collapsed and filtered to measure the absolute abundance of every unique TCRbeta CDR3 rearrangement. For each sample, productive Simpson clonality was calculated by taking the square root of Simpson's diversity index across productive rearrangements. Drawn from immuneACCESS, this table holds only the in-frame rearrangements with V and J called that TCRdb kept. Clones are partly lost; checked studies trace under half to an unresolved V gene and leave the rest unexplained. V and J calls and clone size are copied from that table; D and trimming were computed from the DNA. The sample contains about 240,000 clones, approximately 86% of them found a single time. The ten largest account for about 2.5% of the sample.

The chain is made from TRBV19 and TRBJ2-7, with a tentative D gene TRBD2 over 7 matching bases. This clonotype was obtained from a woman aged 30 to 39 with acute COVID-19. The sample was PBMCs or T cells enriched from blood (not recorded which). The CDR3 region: CASSGGGAGYEQYF. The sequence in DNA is TGTGCCAGTAGTGGCGGGGGCGCGGGTTACGAGCAGTACTTC.